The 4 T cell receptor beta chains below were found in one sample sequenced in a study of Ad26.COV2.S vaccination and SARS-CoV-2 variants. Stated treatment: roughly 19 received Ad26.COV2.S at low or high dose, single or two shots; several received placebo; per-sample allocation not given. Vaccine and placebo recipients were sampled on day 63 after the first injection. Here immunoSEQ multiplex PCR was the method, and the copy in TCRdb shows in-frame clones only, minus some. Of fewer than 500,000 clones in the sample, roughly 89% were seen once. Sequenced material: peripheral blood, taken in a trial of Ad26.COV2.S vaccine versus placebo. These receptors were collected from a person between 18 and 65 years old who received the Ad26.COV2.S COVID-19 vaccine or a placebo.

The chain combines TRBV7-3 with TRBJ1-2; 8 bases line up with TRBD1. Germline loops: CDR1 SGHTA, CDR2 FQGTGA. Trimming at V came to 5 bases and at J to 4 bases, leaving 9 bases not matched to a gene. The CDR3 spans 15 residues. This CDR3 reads CASSPGQGGFYGYTF. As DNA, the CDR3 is TGTGCCAGCAGCCCTGGACAGGGCGGTTTCTATGGCTACACCTTC.

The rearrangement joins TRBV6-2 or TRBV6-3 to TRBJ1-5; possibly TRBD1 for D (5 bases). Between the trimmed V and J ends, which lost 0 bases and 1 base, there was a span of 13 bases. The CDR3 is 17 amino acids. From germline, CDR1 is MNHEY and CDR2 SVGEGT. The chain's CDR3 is CASSYSTPHRSNQPQHF. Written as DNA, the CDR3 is TGTGCCAGCAGTTACTCAACACCGCACAGGAGCAATCAGCCCCAGCATTTT.

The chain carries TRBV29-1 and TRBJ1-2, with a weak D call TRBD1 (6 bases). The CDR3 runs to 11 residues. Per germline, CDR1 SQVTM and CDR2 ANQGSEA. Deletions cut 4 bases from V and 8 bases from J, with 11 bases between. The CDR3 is CSVGGLGGYTF. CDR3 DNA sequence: TGCAGCGTTGGGGGGCTGGGAGGCTACACCTTC. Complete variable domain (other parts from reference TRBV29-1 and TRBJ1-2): SAVISQKPSRDICQRGTSLTIQCQVDSQVTMMFWYRQQPGQSLTLIATANQGSEATYESGFVIDKFPISRPNLTFSTLTVSNMSPEDSSIYLCSVGGLGGYTFGSGTRLTVV.

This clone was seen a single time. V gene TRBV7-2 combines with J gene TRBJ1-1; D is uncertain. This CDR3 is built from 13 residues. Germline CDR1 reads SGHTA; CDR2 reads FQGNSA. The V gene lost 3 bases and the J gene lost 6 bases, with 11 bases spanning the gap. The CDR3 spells CASSFQGSAEAFF. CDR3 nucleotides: TGTGCCAGCAGCTTTCAAGGGTCCGCTGAAGCTTTCTTT. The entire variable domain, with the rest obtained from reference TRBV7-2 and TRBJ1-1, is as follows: GAGVSQSPSNKVTEKGKDVELRCDPISGHTALYWYRQSLGQGLEFLIYFQGNSAPDKSGLPSDRFSAERTGGSVSTLTIQRTQQEDSAVYLCASSFQGSAEAFFGQGTRLTVV.